A selection of T cell receptor beta chains follows, all from one sample in a study of metastatic and nonmetastatic thyroid tumors. MiXCR re-clonotyped the PCR reads for TCRdb. The data hold about 26,000 clones, with around 25% observed a single time. The specimen was blood. These receptors were taken from a female donor with papillary thyroid cancer or a benign thyroid nodule (not recorded which). Some clones in this sample may be carry-over from other donors' samples. Both conserved end residues are part of each CDR3. The D gene is left open where the match is weak. Not all rows give a size; the values are once, few, many and, for expanded clones, a class.

j_gene | v_gene | abundance | d_gene | CDR3nt | CDR3aa
TRBJ2-7 | TRBV19 | NA | NA | TGTGCCAGTAGTAGCACCGGTTCTTCCTACGAGCAGTACTTC | CASSSTGSSYEQYF
TRBJ2-1 | TRBV9 | NA | NA | TGTGCCAGCAGCGTAGCTCAGGATCCCTACAATGAGCAGTTCTTC | CASSVAQDPYNEQFF
TRBJ2-7 | TRBV7-2 | NA | NA | TGTGCCAGCAGCTTCGGACAGTTAGGGGACGAGCAGTACTTC | CASSFGQLGDEQYF
TRBJ2-1 | TRBV2 | few | TRBD1 | TGTGCCAGCAGGGATGGACAGGGGGTGGATGAGCAGTTCTTC | CASRDGQGVDEQFF
TRBJ2-5 | TRBV6-1 | medium-sized | NA | TGTGCCAGCAGTGAAGCGTGGGGTTGGGGGGAGACCCAGTACTTC | CASSEAWGWGETQYF
TRBJ1-1 | TRBV5-4 | many | TRBD1 | TGTGCCAGCAGCTCAACTGACAGGGGACGCACTGAAGCTTTCTTT | CASSSTDRGRTEAFF
TRBJ1-4 | TRBV20-1 | many | TRBD1 | TGCAGTGCCAGATTAGGACAGGGCGAAAAACTGTTTTTT | CSARLGQGEKLFF
TRBJ1-1 | TRBV20-1 | once | NA | TGCAGTGCTTTCAACACGGAGGGTACTGAAGCTTTCTTT | CSAFNTEGTEAFF
TRBJ1-1 | TRBV5-1 | NA | NA | TGCGCCAGCATCTTGGAAGGAATGAACGCTGAAGCTTTCTTT | CASILEGMNAEAFF
TRBJ2-7 | TRBV12-3/TRBV12-4 | few | NA | TGTGCCAGCATACTTAGGGGGGTCTCGTCCTACGATCAGTACTTC | CASILRGVSSYDQYF
TRBJ2-1 | TRBV7-3 | many | TRBD2 | TGTGCCAGCAGCTTGCGCCTAGCGGGGCCTGGGGAGCAGTTCTTC | CASSLRLAGPGEQFF
TRBJ2-1 | TRBV11-2 | NA | TRBD2 | TGTGCCAGCAGCTCGCGGACTAGCGGGGGTGGGAAGCAGTTCTTC | CASSSRTSGGGKQFF
TRBJ1-5 | TRBV28 | few | NA | TGTGCCAGCCTTTCGAGTAGCAATCAGCCCCAGCATTTT | CASLSSSNQPQHF
TRBJ1-2 | TRBV27 | NA | TRBD1 | TGTTCCATCCGCAACAGGGGGGGCTATGGCTACACCTTC | CSIRNRGGYGYTF
TRBJ1-4 | TRBV30 | many | TRBD1 | TGTGCCTGGGAAGACAGGGGGCATGTTGAAAAACTGTTTTTT | CAWEDRGHVEKLFF
TRBJ1-2 | TRBV9 | few | NA | TGTGCCAGCAGCGTAGGGGGGGGAGCGGTGGCTGGCTATGGCTACACCTTC | CASSVGGGAVAGYGYTF
TRBJ2-7 | TRBV6-1 | medium-sized | TRBD2 | TGTGCCAGCAGTCGTGGACTAGCGGGAGAAGTCAATCCGTACTTC | CASSRGLAGEVNPYF
TRBJ1-6 | TRBV20-1 | NA | NA | TGCAGTGCCGGGACGGCCAGCTCCTATAATTCACCCCTCCACTTT | CSAGTASSYNSPLHF
TRBJ2-5 | TRBV6-2/TRBV6-3 | few | NA | TGTGCCAGCAGTTACTGGCCGGCGGTCATCAAAGAGACCCAGTACTTC | CASSYWPAVIKETQYF
TRBJ1-1 | TRBV7-9 | medium-sized | NA | TGTGCCAGCAGCGGTAGTCTAGAAGCTTTCTTT | CASSGSLEAFF
TRBJ1-5 | TRBV15 | medium-sized | TRBD1 | TGTGCCACCAGCACCGGACAGGGCAGCAATCAGCCCCAGCATTTT | CATSTGQGSNQPQHF
TRBJ1-2 | TRBV20-1 | NA | TRBD1 | TGCAGTTCTCGAGGGGGCAGGGCCAACTATGGCTACACCTTC | CSSRGGRANYGYTF
TRBJ2-1 | TRBV6-5 | few | TRBD2 | TGTGCCAGCAGTTACAGGGTGACTAGCGGCAATGAGCAGTTCTTC | CASSYRVTSGNEQFF
TRBJ2-2 | TRBV19 | NA | NA | TGTGCCAGTAGTATTCAGGGCACGAACACCGGGGAGCTGTTTTTT | CASSIQGTNTGELFF
TRBJ2-1 | TRBV7-3 | many | TRBD2 | TGTGCCAGCAGCCCGGGGGGCTCCTACAATGAGCAGTTCTTC | CASSPGGSYNEQFF
TRBJ2-7 | TRBV6-2/TRBV6-3 | few | TRBD1 | TGTGCCAGCAGTATAGGGCGGAGGACAGGGGTCTACGAGCAGTACTTC | CASSIGRRTGVYEQYF
TRBJ2-4 | TRBV18 | NA | NA | TGTGCCAGCTCACCAGGAGGGGCAGGCTCAAAAAACATTCAGTACTTC | CASSPGGAGSKNIQYF
TRBJ2-3 | TRBV24-1 | NA | TRBD2 | TGTGCCACCAGTGATTTGCGGAACCAAGCGGGAGGATTGCCAGATACGCAGTATTTT | CATSDLRNQAGGLPDTQYF
TRBJ1-4 | TRBV6-1 | many | NA | TGTGCCAGCAGTGAAATGTGGCGCTCAACTAATGAAAAACTGTTTTTT | CASSEMWRSTNEKLFF
TRBJ2-1 | TRBV7-8 | medium-sized | NA | TGTGCCAGCAGCTTAGAAGAGGAGAAGCAGTTCTTC | CASSLEEEKQFF
TRBJ1-4 | TRBV20-1 | many | NA | TGCATGACGCCGGGGTCAAATGAAAAACTGTTTTTT | CMTPGSNEKLFF
TRBJ1-5 | TRBV7-8 | many | NA | TGTGCCAGCAGCTTCGGCCGGGTCCCTGAGCCCCAGCATTTT | CASSFGRVPEPQHF
TRBJ2-7 | TRBV20-1 | NA | TRBD1 | TGCAGTGCTGGGACAGGGGGCTACGAGCAGTACTTC | CSAGTGGYEQYF
TRBJ1-1 | TRBV5-4 | many | NA | TGTGCCAGCAGCTTGAGGTCCTCCAGACCCCCCACTGAAGCTTTCTTT | CASSLRSSRPPTEAFF
TRBJ1-1 | TRBV20-1 | medium-sized | NA | TGCAGTGCTAGGTGGGGGCGGACTAACACTGAAGCTTTCTTT | CSARWGRTNTEAFF
TRBJ1-6 | TRBV16 | many | NA | TGTGCCAGCAGCCAATTTACAGGGAGAATGAATTCACCCCTCCACTTT | CASSQFTGRMNSPLHF
TRBJ1-5 | TRBV6-1 | few | NA | TGTGCCAGCAGTGCAATGGGCCCGGCCCAGCCCCAGCATTTT | CASSAMGPAQPQHF
TRBJ2-2 | TRBV12-3/TRBV12-4 | few | TRBD1 | TGTGCCAGCAGTTTAGCGACAGGGGTGTGCACCGGGGAGCTGTATTTT | CASSLATGVCTGELYF
TRBJ2-7 | TRBV6-5 | few | TRBD1 | TGTGCCAGCAGTTACCTCGGGACAGTAAGCTCCTACGAGCAGTACTTC | CASSYLGTVSSYEQYF
TRBJ2-1 | TRBV30 | NA | NA | TGTGCCTGGAGCCTAGGGGGTGCTAGCGGTTACAATGAGCAGTTCTTC | CAWSLGGASGYNEQFF
TRBJ1-6 | TRBV7-2 | NA | NA | TGTGCCAGCAGCTTACGACAGAACCCACCCCTCCACTTT | CASSLRQNPPLHF
TRBJ1-5 | TRBV20-1 | NA | TRBD1 | TGCAGTACGGAGGGACAGGAGACCCGCAGCAATCAGCCCCAGCATTTT | CSTEGQETRSNQPQHF
TRBJ2-1 | TRBV20-1 | many | TRBD2 | TGCAGTGCTACCAGACTAGCGGGAGGGGGCAATGAGCAGTTCTTC | CSATRLAGGGNEQFF
TRBJ1-4 | TRBV15 | NA | NA | TGTGCCACCAGCAGAGGAAAAGAGGTGTTGGGCGAAAAACCGTTTTTT | CATSRGKEVLGEKPFF
TRBJ1-2 | TRBV10-3 | few | NA | TGTGCCATCAGTGAATGGGGTACAGTCTATGGCTACACCTTC | CAISEWGTVYGYTF